Listed here is a single TCR beta chain. The entry originates in a study of blood T cell repertoires in COVID-19. Across the study: There were acute and convalescent COVID-19 samples, and they came from the United States, Italy and Spain. T cells, B-cell-depleted T cells, or PBMCs supplied cDNA or gDNA.

Sequencing was performed with immunoSEQ multiplex PCR; in TCRdb, only in-frame clones are kept and a portion is missing. The sample holds about 320,000 clones, about 85% seen once. Germline V gene sequence: CDR1 SGHTS, CDR2 YDEGEE. The trim removed 7 bases at V and 5 bases at J, leaving 5 bases unmatched. There are 13 residues in the CDR3. Adults between roughly 18 and 100 years of age took part from under 25 US areas. Sequenced: PBMCs or T cells enriched from blood (not recorded which). V gene TRBV5-8 combines with J gene TRBJ2-5; 10 positions match TRBD1. This TCR came from a woman aged 25 to 45 who had been exposed to COVID-19. The CDR3, as DNA: TGTGCCAGCTCACAGACAGGGGGCGAGACCCAGTACTTC. It is translated as CASSQTGGETQYF. Based on the CDR3 plus reference TRBV5-8 and TRBJ2-5, the full variable domain is EAGVTQSPTHLIKTRGQQATLRCSPISGHTSVYWYQQALGLGLQFLLWYDEGEERNRGNFPPRFSGRQFPNYSSELNVNALELEDSALYLCASSQTGGETQYFGPGTRLLVL.